Listed below are T cell receptor beta chains from one sample, sequenced in a study of patients and donors after allogeneic stem cell transplantation. TCRdb passed the RT-PCR reads through MiXCR, listing each CDR3 protein once. The data contain roughly 200,000 distinct CDR3 sequences, 35% to 45% of them seen just once; the ten biggest clones take up around 10%. Sequenced material: blood, either unsorted or a sorted T cell fraction (not recorded which). Every receptor here comes from a human donor who was either an allogeneic HSCT recipient or a stem cell or donor lymphocyte infusion donor (not recorded which). It is not recorded whose cells these are; they may come from a transplant donor. CDR3s include the opening cysteine and the closing phenylalanine or tryptophan. D genes are given only for firm matches. Size tells how often a clone was seen (once, few, many) or the class of an expanded clone, and some rows leave it out.

D	J	V	size	DNA	CDR3
.	TRBJ1-2	TRBV20-1	.	TGCAGTGCTAGAGATCTACAGCCGGACTATGGCTACACCTTC	CSARDLQPDYGYTF
TRBD1	TRBJ2-6	TRBV11-3	.	TGTGCCAGCAGCGGACAGGGAACTGGGGCCAACGTCCTGACTTTC	CASSGQGTGANVLTF
.	TRBJ1-2	TRBV7-9	.	TGTGCCAGCAGCTTAGGACAGCCGCTTGTCTATGGCTACACCTTC	CASSLGQPLVYGYTF
.	TRBJ1-2	TRBV20-1	.	TGCAGTGCTAGAGGCGAAGGGACTATTAACTATGGCTACACCTTC	CSARGEGTINYGYTF
.	TRBJ1-1	TRBV20-1	.	TGCAGTGCTAGAGATCGAGGGTATACTGAAGCTTTCTTT	CSARDRGYTEAFF
TRBD1	TRBJ1-1	TRBV12-3/TRBV12-4	.	TGTGCCACCTCACCTAGGGGGACAGGGGGCACTGAAGCTTTCTTT	CATSPRGTGGTEAFF
.	TRBJ2-1	TRBV7-8	.	TGTGCCAGCAGTCTCGGGGGGCCGAATTACAATGAGCAGTTCTTC	CASSLGGPNYNEQFF
.	TRBJ2-3	TRBV15	few	TGTGCCACCAGCAGAGATCGTTATATAGACCGCACAGATACGCAGTATTTT	CATSRDRYIDRTDTQYF
.	TRBJ1-1	TRBV4-3	few	TGCGCCAGCAGCCAAGATTATGTGGACACTGAAGCTTTCTTT	CASSQDYVDTEAFF
.	TRBJ1-5	TRBV9	few	TGTGCCAGCAGCGTGGACGCGGAGAATCAGCCCCAGCATTTT	CASSVDAENQPQHF
.	TRBJ1-4	TRBV7-9	.	TGTGCCAGCAGCACAACTAATGAAAAACTGTTTTTT	CASSTTNEKLFF
TRBD2	TRBJ2-7	TRBV2	.	TGTGCCAGCAGCGGGACTAGCGGGGGGGCGCTCAGCTCCTACGAGCAGTACTTC	CASSGTSGGALSSYEQYF
.	TRBJ1-2	TRBV9	.	TGTGCCAGCAGCGTAGTGGGCACTCCTAACTATGGCTACACCTTC	CASSVVGTPNYGYTF
.	TRBJ1-1	TRBV20-1	.	TGCAGTGCTTCGACTGATTACACTGAAGCTTTCTTT	CSASTDYTEAFF
TRBD1	TRBJ1-1	TRBV5-1	.	TGCGCCAGCAGCCCGGACAGGGAAACTGAAGCTTTCTTT	CASSPDRETEAFF
.	TRBJ1-5	TRBV12-3/TRBV12-4	.	TGTGCCAGCAGTCCACGACAGCGAAATCAGCCCCAGCATTTT	CASSPRQRNQPQHF
TRBD1	TRBJ2-1	TRBV9	.	TGTGCCAGCAGCGTAGACCCCGGGGGACAGGGATGGGTCGTTGAGCAGTTCTTC	CASSVDPGGQGWVVEQFF
.	TRBJ2-7	TRBV5-1	few	TGCGCCAGCAGCTTGGAGGACGCCTACGAGCAGTACTTC	CASSLEDAYEQYF
TRBD1	TRBJ2-1	TRBV9	.	TGTGCCAGCAGCGTGAGGGGGCTCCCGCCCAATGAGCAGTTCTTC	CASSVRGLPPNEQFF
.	TRBJ1-1	TRBV27	.	TGTGCCAGCAGTTTCTCCGTAAACACTGAAGCTTTCTTT	CASSFSVNTEAFF
TRBD1	TRBJ1-5	TRBV6-2/TRBV6-3	.	TGTGCCAGCAGTTACAGGGACAGACGGGGTCAGCCCCAGCATTTT	CASSYRDRRGQPQHF
.	TRBJ1-2	TRBV5-5	few	TGTGCCAGCAGCTTGAGGCCCGAACAGGCCTATGGCTACACCTTC	CASSLRPEQAYGYTF
.	TRBJ1-4	TRBV6-5	once	TGTGCCAGCAGAAGGAGGGCCGACGATGAAAAACTGTTTTTT	CASRRRADDEKLFF
.	TRBJ1-3	TRBV7-2	.	TGTGCCAGCAGTCCGGGACGGCTAAACACCATATATTTT	CASSPGRLNTIYF
.	TRBJ1-1	TRBV5-1	.	TGCGCCAGCAGCTTGGACACAGGGACTGAAGCTTTCTTT	CASSLDTGTEAFF
.	TRBJ2-6	TRBV5-1	few	TGCGCCAGCAGCTCGACAGTGCACTCTGGGGCCAACGTCCTGACTTTC	CASSSTVHSGANVLTF
.	TRBJ1-5	TRBV6-2/TRBV6-3	few	TGTGCCAGCAGTTACCAGGGGAGAGGCAATCAGCCCCAGCATTTT	CASSYQGRGNQPQHF
.	TRBJ2-3	TRBV29-1	.	TGCAGCGTTGGTATTAGCACAGATACGCAGTATTTT	CSVGISTDTQYF
TRBD1	TRBJ1-2	TRBV7-6	.	TGTGCCAGCAGCCTCCGACAGGGGACTAACTATGGCTACACCTTC	CASSLRQGTNYGYTF
.	TRBJ1-5	TRBV12-3/TRBV12-4	few	TGTGCCAGCAGTTTGGAACTGGGCGCTCAGCCCCAGCATTTT	CASSLELGAQPQHF
.	TRBJ1-5	TRBV4-1	.	TGCGCCAGCAGCCTTGATACTTACAATCAGCCCCAGCATTTT	CASSLDTYNQPQHF
TRBD1	TRBJ1-1	TRBV5-1	.	TGCGCCAGCAGCGGGGGACAGGGGACCACTGAAGCTTTCTTT	CASSGGQGTTEAFF
TRBD1	TRBJ1-4	TRBV6-1	.	TGTGCCAGCACGGGACAGCTCCAGGAAAAACTGTTTTTT	CASTGQLQEKLFF
TRBD1	TRBJ2-2	TRBV24-1	.	TGTGCCACCGCTGCCAGGGGGCGCGGCACCGGGGAGCTGTTTTTT	CATAARGRGTGELFF
.	TRBJ1-5	TRBV20-1	few	TGCAGTGCACCTAGGGGAGATAGCAATCAGCCCCAGCATTTT	CSAPRGDSNQPQHF
TRBD2	TRBJ2-3	TRBV3-1	.	TGTGCCAGCAGCCAAGAAGTGGCGGGGGGCTTTCGGCAGTATTTT	CASSQEVAGGFRQYF
.	TRBJ2-5	TRBV7-2	.	TGTGCCAGCAGCTTGCACATCCTGATAGAGACCCAGTACTTC	CASSLHILIETQYF
TRBD1	TRBJ1-2	TRBV27	few	TGTGCCAGCAGGCCCGCCCCGACAGGGGACGTTAACTATGGCTACACCTTC	CASRPAPTGDVNYGYTF
.	TRBJ1-4	TRBV29-1	few	TGCAGCGTTCTAGCGGCTAATGAAAAACTGTTTTTT	CSVLAANEKLFF
.	TRBJ2-7	TRBV12-3/TRBV12-4	.	TGTGCCAGCAGTGCCCACCTTCAGATAGCGGACGAGCAGTACTTC	CASSAHLQIADEQYF
TRBD1	TRBJ2-3	TRBV6-2/TRBV6-3	.	TGTGCCAGCAGCTTCACCGGGACAGGGTCGACAGATACGCAGTATTTT	CASSFTGTGSTDTQYF
.	TRBJ1-1	TRBV24-1	few	TGTGCCACCAGTGATGCTGGGGCTGGGAACACTGAAGCTTTCTTT	CATSDAGAGNTEAFF
.	TRBJ1-2	TRBV29-1	.	TGCAGCGTTCGGGGGGGCTATGGCTACACCTTC	CSVRGGYGYTF
.	TRBJ2-3	TRBV20-1	.	TGCAGTGCTACCAGGGCAGATACGCAGTATTTT	CSATRADTQYF
TRBD1	TRBJ1-1	TRBV7-9	.	TGTGCCAGCAGCCCCTCGGGGACAGGGGTTAGTGAAGCTTTCTTT	CASSPSGTGVSEAFF
TRBD1	TRBJ2-1	TRBV9	once	TGTGCCAGCAGCGTAGAACCTTTCACAGGGGACGAGCAGTTCTTC	CASSVEPFTGDEQFF
.	TRBJ2-7	TRBV15	.	TGTGCCACCAGCAGAGATCAGGCGAGCTACGAGCAGTACTTC	CATSRDQASYEQYF
.	TRBJ1-5	TRBV11-2	few	TGTGCCAGCAGCTTAGATCGGGGGAGCAATCAGCCCCAGCATTTT	CASSLDRGSNQPQHF
.	TRBJ1-2	TRBV7-2	few	TGTGCCAGCAGCCCAAACTCCATTGGAGGCTACACCTTC	CASSPNSIGGYTF
TRBD2	TRBJ2-3	TRBV4-2	.	TGTGCCAGCAGCCGAGGGACTAGCGGCACAGATACGCAGTATTTT	CASSRGTSGTDTQYF
TRBD2	TRBJ2-1	TRBV29-1	.	TGCAGCGTTGAGCCTAGCGGGTTATACAATGAGCAGTTCTTC	CSVEPSGLYNEQFF
.	TRBJ1-2	TRBV6-5	.	TGTGCCAGCAGTTACTCCCCTACAAGTGGCTACACCTTC	CASSYSPTSGYTF
TRBD2	TRBJ2-3	TRBV7-2	once	TGTGCCAGCAGCTTTTCGGGGGGGCGCACAGATACGCAGTATTTT	CASSFSGGRTDTQYF
.	TRBJ2-5	TRBV15	.	TGTGCCACCAGCAGAGATCAGGGGCGGTGGGAGACCCAGTACTTC	CATSRDQGRWETQYF
.	TRBJ1-1	TRBV5-1	once	TGCGCCAGCAGCTCGGGACACCTCCCAGACGCTGAAGCTTTCTTT	CASSSGHLPDAEAFF
TRBD1	TRBJ1-2	TRBV5-1	few	TGCGCCAGCAGCTACAATCCGGGACAGGGGGCATATGATGGCTACACCTTC	CASSYNPGQGAYDGYTF
TRBD1	TRBJ1-6	TRBV12-3/TRBV12-4	few	TGTGCCAGCAGACCAGACAGGGAGTTCTATAATTCACCCCTCCACTTT	CASRPDREFYNSPLHF
.	TRBJ1-1	TRBV4-1	few	TGCGCCAGCAGCCCAGAGAACACTGAAGCTTTCTTT	CASSPENTEAFF